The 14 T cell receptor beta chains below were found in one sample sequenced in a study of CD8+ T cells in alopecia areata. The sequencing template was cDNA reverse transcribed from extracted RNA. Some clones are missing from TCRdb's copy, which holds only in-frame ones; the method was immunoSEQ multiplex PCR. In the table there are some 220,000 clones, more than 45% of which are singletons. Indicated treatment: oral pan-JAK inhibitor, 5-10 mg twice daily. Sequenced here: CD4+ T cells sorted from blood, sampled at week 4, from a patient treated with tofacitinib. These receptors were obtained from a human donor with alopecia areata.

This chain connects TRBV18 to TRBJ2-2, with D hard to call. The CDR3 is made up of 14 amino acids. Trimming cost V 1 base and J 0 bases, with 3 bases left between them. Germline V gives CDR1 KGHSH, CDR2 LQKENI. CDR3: CASSPRTNTGELFF. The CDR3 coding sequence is TGTGCCAGCTCACCACGGACGAACACCGGGGAGCTGTTTTTT.

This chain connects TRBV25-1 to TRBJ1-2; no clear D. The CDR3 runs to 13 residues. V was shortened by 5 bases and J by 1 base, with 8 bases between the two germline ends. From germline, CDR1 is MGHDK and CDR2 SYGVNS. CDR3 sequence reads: CASSIKFNYGYTF. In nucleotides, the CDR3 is TGTGCCAGCAGTATAAAGTTTAACTATGGCTACACCTTC.

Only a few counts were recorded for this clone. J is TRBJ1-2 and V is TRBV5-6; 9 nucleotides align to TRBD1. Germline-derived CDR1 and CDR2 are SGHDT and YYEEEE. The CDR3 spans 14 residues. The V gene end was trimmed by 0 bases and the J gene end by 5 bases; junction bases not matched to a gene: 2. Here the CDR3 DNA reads TGTGCCAGCAGCTTGGCCGACAGGGGGTATGGCTACACCTTC. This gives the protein CASSLADRGYGYTF.

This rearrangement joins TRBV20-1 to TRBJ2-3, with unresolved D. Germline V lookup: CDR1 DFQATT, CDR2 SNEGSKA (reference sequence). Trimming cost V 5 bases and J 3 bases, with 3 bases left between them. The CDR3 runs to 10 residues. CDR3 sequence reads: CSAVTDTQYF. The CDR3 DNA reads TGCAGTGCTGTTACAGATACGCAGTATTTT.

CDR3 residues: CASSPTPQGSGGAPDTQYF. Here the CDR3 DNA reads TGTGCCAGCAGCCCAACGCCTCAGGGGAGCGGGGGGGCTCCAGATACGCAGTATTTT. The rearrangement uses TRBV5-4 and TRBJ2-3; the match to TRBD2 covers 10 bases. Trimming took 4 bases from V and 4 from J; bases not matched to a gene: 18. Germline CDR1 SGHNT, CDR2 YYREEE (reference sequence). The CDR3 runs 19 residues.

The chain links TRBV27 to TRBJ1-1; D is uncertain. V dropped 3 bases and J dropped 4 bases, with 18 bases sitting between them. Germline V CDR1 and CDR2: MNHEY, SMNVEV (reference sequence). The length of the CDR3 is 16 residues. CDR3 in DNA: TGTGCCAGCAGTTTCACGGGATTTGGGAAGGGCACTGAAGCTTTCTTT. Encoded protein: CASSFTGFGKGTEAFF.

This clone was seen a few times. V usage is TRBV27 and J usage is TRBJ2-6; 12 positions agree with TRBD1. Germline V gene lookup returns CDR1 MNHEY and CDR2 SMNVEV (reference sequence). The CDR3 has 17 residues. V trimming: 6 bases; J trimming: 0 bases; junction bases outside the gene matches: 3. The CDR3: CASRGTGGFSGANVLTF. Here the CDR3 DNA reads TGTGCCAGCAGGGGGACAGGGGGCTTCTCTGGGGCCAACGTCCTGACTTTC.

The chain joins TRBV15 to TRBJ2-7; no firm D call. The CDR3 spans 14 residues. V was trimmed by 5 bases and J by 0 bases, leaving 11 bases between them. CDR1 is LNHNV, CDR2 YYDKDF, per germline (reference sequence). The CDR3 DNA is TGTGCCACCAGCCCCCATTCCTACTCCTACGAGCAGTACTTC. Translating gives CATSPHSYSYEQYF. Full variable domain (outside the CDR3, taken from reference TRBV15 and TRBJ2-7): DAMVIQNPRYQVTQFGKPVTLSCSQTLNHNVMYWYQQKSSQAPKLLFHYYDKDFNNEADTPDNFQSRRPNTSFCFLDIRSPGLGDTAMYLCATSPHSYSYEQYFGPGTRLTVT.

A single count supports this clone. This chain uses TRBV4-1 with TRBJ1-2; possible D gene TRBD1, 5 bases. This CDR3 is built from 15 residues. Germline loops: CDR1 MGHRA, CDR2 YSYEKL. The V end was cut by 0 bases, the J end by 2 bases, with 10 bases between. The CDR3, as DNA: TGCGCCAGCAGCCAAGAGTTGACAGAGAACTATGGCTACACCTTC. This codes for CASSQELTENYGYTF.

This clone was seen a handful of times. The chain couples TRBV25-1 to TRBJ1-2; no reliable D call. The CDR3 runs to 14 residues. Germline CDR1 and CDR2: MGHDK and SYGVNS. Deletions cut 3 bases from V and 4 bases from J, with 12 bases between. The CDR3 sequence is CASSDPGRVYGYTF. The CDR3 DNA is TGTGCCAGCAGTGACCCAGGACGGGTCTATGGCTACACCTTC.

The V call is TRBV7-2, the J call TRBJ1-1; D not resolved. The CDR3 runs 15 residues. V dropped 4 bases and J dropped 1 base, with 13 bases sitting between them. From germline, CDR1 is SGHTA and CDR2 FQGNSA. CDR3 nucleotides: TGTGCCAGCAGCTCCCCACTGACTTGGAACACTGAAGCTTTCTTT. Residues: CASSSPLTWNTEAFF.

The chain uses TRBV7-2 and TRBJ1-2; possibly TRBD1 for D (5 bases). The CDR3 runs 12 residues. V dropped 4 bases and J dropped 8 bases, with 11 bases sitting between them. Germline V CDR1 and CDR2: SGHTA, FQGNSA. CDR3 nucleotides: TGTGCCAGCAGCTCCGACAAGGGGGGCTACACCTTC. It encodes CASSSDKGGYTF.

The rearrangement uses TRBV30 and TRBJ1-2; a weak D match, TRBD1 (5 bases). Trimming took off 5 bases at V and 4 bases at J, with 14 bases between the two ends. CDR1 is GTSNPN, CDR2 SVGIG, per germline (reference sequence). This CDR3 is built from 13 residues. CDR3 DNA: TGTGCCTGGCGACTTGTGGGGGTCTATGGCTACACCTTC. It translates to CAWRLVGVYGYTF. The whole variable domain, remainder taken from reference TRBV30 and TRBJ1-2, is SQTIHQWPATLVQPVGSPLSLECTVEGTSNPNLYWYRQAAGRGLQLLFYSVGIGQISSEVPQNLSASRPQDRQFILSSKKLLLSDSGFYLCAWRLVGVYGYTFGSGTRLTVV.

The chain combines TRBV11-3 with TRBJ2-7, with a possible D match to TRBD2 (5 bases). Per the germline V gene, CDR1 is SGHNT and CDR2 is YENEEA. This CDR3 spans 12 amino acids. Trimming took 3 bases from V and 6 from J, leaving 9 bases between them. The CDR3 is CASSLLAGEQYF. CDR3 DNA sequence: TGTGCCAGCAGCTTGCTAGCTGGCGAGCAGTACTTC.